This T cell receptor (beta chain) was recovered during a study of T cell responses to AZD1222 COVID-19 vaccine. Study as a whole: Recipients boosted at about 4 weeks or about 12 weeks are pooled.

The germline CDR1 and CDR2 sequences are LNHDA and SQIVND (reference sequence). The CDR3 covers 15 residues. Between the trimmed V and J ends, which lost 9 bases and 8 bases, there was a span of 25 bases. Study-level results: Females outnumbered males among donors, who were mostly white British; clonal diversity was possibly underestimated. Dominant CD4 TCR responses targeted spike regions 160-218 and 743-854.

This table comes from immunoSEQ multiplex PCR, and its TCRdb copy is limited to in-frame clones, with some not included. The data show about 92,000 clones, just over 85% seen once. Remarks on this clone: Antigen specificity is unknown.

The TCR was taken from an adult in good health. The chain is built from TRBV19 and TRBJ1-2; possibly TRBD1 for D (5 bases). Sample: peripheral blood, taken on day 0 of AZD1222 vaccination. The CDR3 is CASKITTLGDLGYTF. DNA of the CDR3: TGTGCCAGCAAGATTACGACCCTTGGGGACCTAGGCTACACCTTC.